A single sample is the source of the 9 T cell receptor beta chains below, sequenced in a study of CD8 T cells in ankylosing spondylitis. These receptors are not linked to any known antigen. Study-wide findings and caveats: Seven to nine highly homologous variants formed a TCR beta motif that appeared characteristic of ankylosing spondylitis blood.

TCRdb fed the 5' RACE reads into MiXCR, producing one record per CDR3 protein. Counted here are 350,000 to 550,000 distinct CDR3 sequences, about 25% occurring once; the ten biggest clones make up about 0.92%. The source material was blood, either unsorted or a sorted T cell fraction (not recorded which). Source of these receptors: a male donor with ankylosing spondylitis.

The rearrangement uses TRBV24-1 and TRBJ1-5; TRBD1 aligns across 7 bases. V dropped 6 bases and J dropped 4; count of bases not matched to a gene: 5. The germline V gene encodes CDR1 KGHDR and CDR2 SFDVKD. CDR3 size: 14 residues. In DNA, the CDR3 is TGTGCCACCAGTCCGGGACAGATTAATCAGCCCCAGCATTTT. It translates to CATSPGQINQPQHF.

This chain uses TRBV5-5 with TRBJ2-7; 9 bases fit TRBD2. The CDR3 loop spans 14 amino acids. Germline V lookup: CDR1 SGHKS, CDR2 YYEKEE (reference sequence). The V and J ends lost 6 bases and 2 bases, in that order; junction bases with no gene match: 6. CDR3 loop: CASNRLADAYEQYV. For the CDR3, the DNA is TGTGCCAGCAACAGACTAGCGGACGCCTACGAGCAGTACGTC.

This clonotype has just a few counts. The chain couples TRBV29-1 to TRBJ1-2; D remains unclear. The germline CDR1 and CDR2 sequences are SQVTM and ANQGSEA. The CDR3 has 14 amino acids. The ends were cut back, 0 bases at V and 5 bases at J, with 13 bases in the middle. In DNA form, the CDR3 reads TGCAGCGTTGAAGAGTCTGGGGTGGGGTATGGCTACACCTTC. Protein product: CSVEESGVGYGYTF.

The rearrangement joins TRBV12-3 or TRBV12-4 to TRBJ2-1; 10 bases match TRBD2. CDR3 length: 15 residues. The V segment lost 5 bases and the J segment 4 bases; nucleotides outside the gene matches: 5. The CDR3 DNA reads TGTGCCAGCAGTCGCGAAGCGGGAGGGTACAATGAGCAGTTCTTC. Protein sequence: CASSREAGGYNEQFF.

This clonotype was detected ten times or more. This rearrangement joins TRBV7-2 to TRBJ2-5, with 10 bases fitting TRBD2. Germline V gene lookup returns CDR1 SGHTA and CDR2 FQGNSA. The CDR3 is made up of 13 amino acids. Trimming removed 5 bases from V and 5 bases from J; junction bases left unmatched: 2. The CDR3 sequence is CASSPGLAETQYF. For the CDR3, the DNA is TGTGCCAGCAGCCCGGGACTAGCGGAGACCCAGTACTTC.

The chain links TRBV4-2 to TRBJ2-1, with D possibly being TRBD1 (5 bases). Trimming left V 2 bases short and J 7 bases short, with 6 bases between. CDR1 and CDR2 (germline): LGHNA, YNFKEQ. The CDR3 consists of 12 residues. The CDR3 region is CASSQQGNEQFF. For the CDR3, the DNA is TGTGCCAGCAGCCAACAGGGTAATGAGCAGTTCTTC.

The chain joins TRBV20-1 to TRBJ2-7, with 12 bases fitting TRBD2. J gave up 5 bases and V 3 bases, and 5 bases lay outside the gene matches. The CDR3 runs 14 residues. CDR1 and CDR2 from the germline V gene are DFQATT and SNEGSKA (reference sequence). The CDR3 protein is CSARTSGRWDEQYF. CDR3 bases: TGCAGTGCTAGGACTAGCGGGAGATGGGACGAGCAGTACTTC.

This clonotype was seen only a few times. The gene calls are TRBV11-2 and TRBJ2-5; a weak D match, TRBD1 (5 bases). V was cut by 0 bases and J by 4 bases, with 15 bases left in between. The germline CDR1 and CDR2 sequences are SGHAT and FQNNGV. This CDR3 region has 16 residues. CDR3 in amino acids: CASSLDRAGRTETQYF. Here the CDR3 DNA reads TGTGCCAGCAGCTTAGATCGGGCAGGGCGGACAGAGACCCAGTACTTC.

Details on this clonotype: An end of the junction differs from the germline gene, which may be a read error. The chain combines TRBV15 with TRBJ1-2; the D is unclear. CDR1 is LNHNV and CDR2 is YYDKDF in the germline V gene (reference sequence). This CDR3 is 12 amino acids long. CDR3 sequence: CATSRDGFGYTF. In nucleotides, the CDR3 is TGTGCCACCAGCCGAGACGGTTTTGGCTACACCTTC.